This T cell receptor beta chain was identified during a study of CD8 T cells in Susac syndrome. It was with random hexamers that 0.5 to 1 ug RNA was reverse transcribed. The TCR beta CDR3 was amplified by immunoSEQ multiplex PCR across 54 Vbeta, 13 Jbeta. Each CDR3 protein is one row after TCRdb ran MiXCR on the immunoSEQ multiplex PCR reads. The data contain under 200,000 distinct CDR3 sequences, more than 90% of them singletons. Sequencing of TCR beta covered CD8+ and CD4+ T cells obtained from blood. Isolation of CD8+ and CD4+ T cells was performed negatively, whereas enrichment of TEMRA cells was done by FACS. Losses at the gene ends were 8 bases for V and 4 bases for J; bases not matched to a gene: 10. This CDR3 is built from 14 residues. CDR1 MNHEY and CDR2 SMNVEV come from the germline V gene (reference sequence).

The chain combines TRBV27 with TRBJ1-2, with 7 bases identical to TRBD1. This sequence originates from a human donor in good health. The sequenced material came from CD4+ T cells from PBMCs. The CDR3 here is CASHRAGQPYGYTF. The CDR3 DNA reads as TGTGCCAGCCACCGCGCGGGACAGCCCTATGGCTACACCTTC.